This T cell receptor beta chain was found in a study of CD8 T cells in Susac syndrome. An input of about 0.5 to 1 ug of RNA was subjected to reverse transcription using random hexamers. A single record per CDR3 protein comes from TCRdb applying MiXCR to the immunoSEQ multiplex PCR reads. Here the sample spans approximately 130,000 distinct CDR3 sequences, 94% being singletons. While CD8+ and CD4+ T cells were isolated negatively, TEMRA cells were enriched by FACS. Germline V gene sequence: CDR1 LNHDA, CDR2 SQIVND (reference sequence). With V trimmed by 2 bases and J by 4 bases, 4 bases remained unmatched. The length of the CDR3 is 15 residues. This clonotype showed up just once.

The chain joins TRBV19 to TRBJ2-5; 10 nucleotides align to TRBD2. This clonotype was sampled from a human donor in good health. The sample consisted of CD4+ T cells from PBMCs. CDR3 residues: CASSILAGEGETQYF. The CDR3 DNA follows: TGTGCCAGTAGTATACTAGCGGGAGAGGGAGAGACCCAGTACTTC.